These 16 T cell receptor beta chains were sequenced from one sample in a study of blood T cell repertoires in COVID-19. Generated by immunoSEQ multiplex PCR, the TCRdb table keeps only in-frame clones and is missing some. The top ten clones hold more than 9% of a sample with fewer than 60,000 clones, about 79% of them seen once. Sequenced input: peripheral blood. The source is an elderly man with COVID-19, enrolled during active disease.

The V call is TRBV5-1, the J call TRBJ1-1; D perhaps matches TRBD1 (6 bases). Trimming removed 1 base from V and 5 bases from J, with 15 bases in between. Germline assignment: CDR1 SGHRS and CDR2 YFSETQ. The CDR3 consists of 15 residues. The CDR3 nucleotides are TGCGCCAGCAGCTTGCGTACAGGGATGGGAACTGAAGCTTTCTTT. Residues: CASSLRTGMGTEAFF.

The chain combines TRBV7-3 with TRBJ2-1, with TRBD2 as a possible D gene (5 bases). Germline assignment: CDR1 SGHTA and CDR2 FQGTGA. CDR3 size: 13 residues. Trimming cost V 6 bases and J 9 bases, with 15 bases left between them. CDR3 in DNA: TGTGCCAGCAGTTCCCCTCGTGGAGGTGAGCAGTTCTTC. Translation gives CASSSPRGGEQFF.

This sequence joins TRBV7-7 and TRBJ2-1, with TRBD2 identical over 10 bases. V shed 1 base, J shed 9 bases, and the junction held 6 bases outside the gene matches. Germline values: CDR1 SSHAT, CDR2 FNYEAQ (reference sequence). The CDR3 extends over 15 amino acids. For the CDR3, the DNA is TGTGCCAGCAGCTTAGAATCTAGCGGGAGAGGTGAGCAGTTCTTC. Amino acid sequence: CASSLESSGRGEQFF.

In DNA form, the CDR3 reads TGCGCCAGCAGTGAGGGGACAGCCACGGGTGGCTACACCTTC. Translation gives CASSEGTATGGYTF. The chain couples TRBV10-1 to TRBJ1-2; 7 bases align to TRBD1. This CDR3 has 14 amino acids. Per the germline V gene, CDR1 is WNHNN and CDR2 is SYGVQD (reference sequence). V gave up 2 bases and J gave up 7 bases; unmatched junction bases: 7.

The J gene is TRBJ1-1, the V gene TRBV12-5; D gene uncertain. With 0 bases removed from V and 8 bases from J, the gap between germline ends came to 16 bases. The CDR3 runs to 15 residues. The germline V gene encodes CDR1 LGHNT and CDR2 FRNRAP. CDR3 in DNA: TGTGCTAGTGGTTTGGTACTTGGCGGCCTTTCAGAAGCTTTCTTT. It encodes CASGLVLGGLSEAFF.

This clone was counted between two and nine times. V usage is TRBV10-2 and J usage is TRBJ2-2; the D gene is possibly TRBD2 (5 bases). Trimming took 8 bases from V and 0 from J, leaving 7 bases between them. The CDR3 consists of 13 residues. CDR1 is WSHSY, CDR2 SAAADI, per germline. The CDR3 DNA is TGCGCCAGCGGGAGCCCGAACACCGGGGAGCTGTTTTTT. Translating it yields CASGSPNTGELFF.

V and J are TRBV7-2 and TRBJ1-1; D gene unclear. The CDR3 runs to 14 residues. Trimming took 1 base from V and 4 from J, leaving 10 bases between them. Per the germline V gene, CDR1 is SGHTA and CDR2 is FQGNSA. CDR3 bases: TGTGCCAGCAGCTTAGACCGGGAGGTCACTGAAGCTTTCTTT. Its translation: CASSLDREVTEAFF.

The chain joins TRBV3-1 (or the pseudogene TRBV3-2) to TRBJ1-1; D is possibly TRBD1 (5 bases). CDR3 length: 15 amino acids. Trimming took 0 bases from V and 1 from J, leaving 9 bases between them. CDR1 and CDR2 (germline): LGHDT, YNNKEL (reference sequence). The CDR3 DNA sequence: TGTGCCAGCAGCCAAGATGTGGGGGGGAACACTGAAGCTTTCTTT. It codes for CASSQDVGGNTEAFF.

The V and J genes are TRBV19 and TRBJ2-6; 7 positions match TRBD1. Germline CDR1 reads LNHDA; CDR2 reads SQIVND (reference sequence). J lost 3 bases, V lost 5 bases, and 7 bases had no gene match. CDR3 length equals 16 residues. CDR3 sequence (DNA): TGTGCCAGTAGTCATACAGGGGCCGGTGGGGCCAACGTCCTGACTTTC. As protein: CASSHTGAGGANVLTF.

The V and J genes are TRBV2 and TRBJ1-2; D unresolved. Germline V gene sequence: CDR1 SNHLY, CDR2 FYNNEI. The ends were cut back, 8 bases at V and 4 bases at J, with 8 bases in the middle. The CDR3 loop spans 11 amino acids. CDR3 amino acids: CASEEGYGYTF. The DNA of the CDR3 is TGTGCCAGCGAGGAGGGCTATGGCTACACCTTC.

This clone was seen a few times. The chain recombines TRBV6-4 with TRBJ1-5; weak D call: TRBD1 (6 bases). CDR1 and CDR2 from the germline V gene are MRHNA and SNTAGT. The CDR3 runs to 15 residues. The V end lost 4 bases, the J end lost 5 bases, and 15 bases lay between the germline ends. The CDR3 is CASSVRYREDQPQHF. The CDR3 bases are TGTGCCAGCAGTGTTAGGTACAGGGAAGATCAGCCCCAGCATTTT.

This chain connects TRBV7-2 to TRBJ1-2; possible D gene TRBD1, 6 bases. V lost 5 bases and J lost 0, with 13 bases in between. This CDR3 spans 15 amino acids. Germline V gene sequence: CDR1 SGHTA, CDR2 FQGNSA. The CDR3 here is CASSPAEGANYGYTF. CDR3 DNA: TGTGCCAGCAGCCCCGCCGAGGGGGCTAACTATGGCTACACCTTC. The full variable domain, with the rest looked up from reference TRBV7-2 and TRBJ1-2, is GAGVSQSPSNKVTEKGKDVELRCDPISGHTALYWYRQSLGQGLEFLIYFQGNSAPDKSGLPSDRFSAERTGGSVSTLTIQRTQQEDSAVYLCASSPAEGANYGYTFGSGTRLTVV.

The chain couples TRBV19 to TRBJ1-4, with 9 bases lining up with TRBD1. CDR3 length equals 14 residues. Trimming took 3 bases from V and 7 from J; bases not matched to a gene: 3. The germline gives CDR1 LNHDA, CDR2 SQIVND (reference sequence). CDR3 coding DNA: TGTGCCAGTAGTATGGGACAGGGCGGTGAAAAACTGTTTTTT. It codes for CASSMGQGGEKLFF.

The chain employs TRBV19 and TRBJ1-2, with TRBD1 as a possible D gene (5 bases). CDR3 length equals 17 residues. In germline, CDR1 is LNHDA, CDR2 SQIVND (reference sequence). The ends were cut back, 1 base at V and 4 bases at J, with 19 bases in the middle. Here the CDR3 reads CASSIGPGRTDGYGYTF. CDR3 coding DNA: TGTGCCAGTAGTATAGGTCCAGGGAGGACCGACGGCTATGGCTACACCTTC.

The chain couples TRBV10-3 to TRBJ2-2, with D possibly TRBD2 on 5 matching bases. The V gene lost 2 bases and the J gene lost 4 bases, with 14 bases spanning the gap. The length of the CDR3 is 16 residues. Germline-derived CDR1 and CDR2 are ENHRY and SYGVKD. CDR3 in DNA: TGTGCCATCAGTGAGGAAGCAGCGGTTAGCACCGGGGAGCTGTTTTTT. Translating gives CAISEEAAVSTGELFF.

This clone was observed a few times. The chain employs TRBV27 and TRBJ1-6, with D possibly matching TRBD1 (6 bases). The germline V and J ends were trimmed by 5 bases and 10 bases, with 18 bases remaining between them. The CDR3 is 15 amino acids. Germline values: CDR1 MNHEY, CDR2 SMNVEV (reference sequence). CDR3 sequence reads: CASSPTGREGSPLHF. CDR3 coding DNA: TGTGCCAGCAGTCCAACAGGGCGGGAGGGATCACCCCTCCACTTT.